This T cell receptor (beta chain) was obtained from a study of B cell selection in AIRE deficiency. Findings of the study overall: Only approximately 10% of 3,500 to 4,500 shared Treg sequences were patient-specific; about 30% healthy-specific. AIRE-deficient Tconv and Treg repertoires matched healthy donors in TCRBV, CDR3 length, diversity. Approximately 33% of healthy-shared Treg TCRbeta sequences appeared in patient Tconv cells.

As to this clone: Its matching antigen is unknown.

Using immunoSEQ multiplex PCR, the repertoire was profiled, and TCRdb retains in-frame clones only, with some absent. The table records some 22,000 clones, about 95% of them present only once. Trimming stripped 0 bases from V and 0 bases from J, with 10 bases between. The CDR3 has 15 residues. Per germline, CDR1 GTSNPN and CDR2 SVGIG (reference sequence). Conventional CD4 T cells were sorted as CD4+CD127+ cells. Healthy unrelated donors supplied the control samples. The sequence was collected from a human donor in good health. Input material: CD4+CD127+ conventional T cells sorted from PBMCs. This chain connects TRBV30 to TRBJ2-3, with D perhaps being TRBD1 or TRBD2 (5 bases each). For the CDR3, the DNA is TGTGCCTGGAGTGTCTGGGGGATGAGCACAGATACGCAGTATTTT. Its translation: CAWSVWGMSTDTQYF.